This TCR beta chain was documented in a study of spatial heterogeneity in lung cancer. Study-wide results and limits: Higher tumor mutation counts went along with higher counts of expanded intratumoral alpha and beta TCRs.

TCRdb re-called the 5' RACE reads with MiXCR, one entry per CDR3 protein. The sample consists of approximately 13,000 distinct CDR3 sequences, approximately 5.5% of them appearing once. This clonotype was seen ten or more times. The antigen remains unidentified. As for time point: sample taken at primary tumor resection. There are 16 residues in the CDR3. Trimming took 4 bases from V and 0 from J, leaving 12 bases between them. CDR1 is LGHNA and CDR2 is YNFKEQ in the germline V gene. The clonotype originates from a male donor with early-stage non-small cell lung cancer. Sample: lung tumor tissue, taken at surgery. The chain employs TRBV4-2 and TRBJ1-4, with D hard to call. The CDR3 DNA follows: TGTGCCAGCAGCCTAGCCCCTGCAGCAACTAATGAAAAACTGTTTTTT. It yields the protein CASSLAPAATNEKLFF.